These 8 T cell receptor beta chains were all obtained from the same sample, sequenced in a study of OX40 agonist ivuxolimab in advanced cancers. Library generation was performed with the immunoSEQ multiplex PCR assay. TCRdb took this table from immuneACCESS and kept in-frame rearrangements with V and J called. Such tables lack part of the clones; where checked against another copy, unresolved V genes explain under half of the gap, and the rest is unexplained. This sample has about 79,000 clones in its table, and 91% of those were observed once. The ten largest account for roughly 6.9% of the sample. The material sequenced was CD4+ or CD8+ T cells sorted from blood, taken in a trial of the OX40 agonist ivuxolimab. The receptor source for this set is an adult with an advanced solid tumor such as melanoma, head and neck, liver or kidney cancer.

This clone was detected once. The rearrangement joins TRBV11-2 to TRBJ1-3; the D is unclear. The ends were cut back, 3 bases at V and 0 bases at J, with 12 bases in the middle. Germline V lookup: CDR1 SGHAT, CDR2 FQNNGV. This CDR3 comprises 16 residues. The chain's CDR3 is CASSFTLRRSGNTIYF. The CDR3 DNA reads TGTGCCAGCAGCTTTACCCTTAGGCGCTCTGGAAACACCATATATTTT.

The chain is built from TRBV27 and TRBJ1-5, with D tentatively TRBD1 (6 bases). Germline-derived CDR1 and CDR2 are MNHEY and SMNVEV (reference sequence). V shed 6 bases and J shed 3 bases, with 21 bases lying between them. This CDR3 has 17 residues. CDR3: CASSPLIGTPANQPQHF. The CDR3 DNA reads TGTGCCAGCAGCCCTTTGATCGGGACACCCGCCAATCAGCCCCAGCATTTT.

This chain uses TRBV6-4 with TRBJ1-1; tentatively, D is TRBD1 (6 bases). V lost 3 bases and J lost 1, with 12 bases in between. Germline CDR1 MRHNA, CDR2 SNTAGT. CDR3 length: 15 amino acids. This CDR3 is CASSETGHPNTEAFF. The CDR3 DNA follows: TGTGCCAGCAGTGAAACGGGACATCCGAACACTGAAGCTTTCTTT.

CDR3 in DNA: TGTGCCAGCAGTCTTGGACTAGCGGGGGTCACAGATACGCAGTATTTT. Its protein is CASSLGLAGVTDTQYF. The chain recombines TRBV9 with TRBJ2-3, with TRBD2 matching over 13 bases. V shed 5 bases and J 2 bases; nucleotides not matched to a gene: 5. Germline lookup yields CDR1 SGDLS and CDR2 YYNGEE. The CDR3 runs to 16 residues.

This clone appeared once. The CDR3 loop reads CASLIGTGRDPNYGYTF. CDR3 nucleotide sequence: TGTGCCAGCCTTATCGGGACAGGGAGAGATCCAAACTATGGCTACACCTTC. The chain joins TRBV28 to TRBJ1-2; 9 bases match TRBD1. The V and J ends lost 8 bases and 2 bases, in that order; junction bases with no gene match: 15. The CDR3 extends over 17 amino acids. Germline V gene data show CDR1 as MDHEN and CDR2 as SYDVKM.

The CDR3 reads CASSPVRGNQPQHF. CDR3 nucleotide sequence: TGTGCCAGCTCACCAGTTAGGGGAAATCAGCCCCAGCATTTT. J is TRBJ1-5 and V is TRBV18, with a tentative D call TRBD1 (5 bases). The germline V gene has CDR1 KGHSH and CDR2 LQKENI. This CDR3 comprises 14 residues. With 2 bases removed from V and 4 bases from J, the gap between germline ends came to 9 bases.

The CDR3 reads CASSPDSFTDTQYF. The CDR3, as DNA: TGTGCCAGCAGCCCGGACAGCTTCACAGATACGCAGTATTTT. The V and J genes are TRBV11-3 and TRBJ2-3; TRBD1 is a possible D gene (6 bases). This CDR3 comprises 14 residues. Trimming removed 5 bases at V and 2 bases at J, with 11 bases between. Germline CDR1 reads SGHNT; CDR2 reads YENEEA.

The chain links TRBV19 to TRBJ1-2, with D perhaps TRBD1 (5 bases). The CDR3 extends over 14 amino acids. Germline V gene sequence: CDR1 LNHDA, CDR2 SQIVND (reference sequence). Trimming took 6 bases from V and 5 from J, leaving 16 bases between them. CDR3 bases: TGTGCCAGTAGCACTACAGGTTTGGGGTATGGCTACACCTTC. Its translation: CASSTTGLGYGYTF.